The source of this T cell receptor beta chain is a study of blood T cell repertoires in COVID-19. Trimming took off 6 bases at V and 0 bases at J, with 16 bases between the two ends. The CDR3 covers 16 residues. Germline loops: CDR1 MNHEY, CDR2 SMNVEV (reference sequence). The method was immunoSEQ multiplex PCR; TCRdb's version includes in-frame clones alone and lacks a portion of them. The sample comprises 300,000 to 400,000 clones, more than 75% of which are singletons, and roughly 3% rests with the top ten. This receptor was taken from a woman under 30 who had recovered from COVID-19. This rearrangement joins TRBV27 to TRBJ2-3; perhaps TRBD1 as D (6 bases). The sample consisted of peripheral blood. Written as DNA, the CDR3 is TGTGCCAGCAGGACCACAGGGAGTAGGAGCACAGATACGCAGTATTTT. Amino acids: CASRTTGSRSTDTQYF.